This T cell receptor beta chain comes out of a study of T cell repertoires in cytomegalovirus infection. One entry per CDR3 protein results from TCRdb running MiXCR on the reads. Found here are some 920,000 distinct CDR3 sequences, roughly 30% of them singletons; the top ten hold over 10%. Deletions cut 4 bases from V and 7 bases from J, with 15 bases between. CDR1 and CDR2 (germline): SGDLS, YYNGEE. The CDR3 has 14 residues. This clonotype has just a few counts. Its antigen is unknown. The specimen comprised cultured CD8+ T cells from PBMCs, sampled from culture after CMV antigen stimulation. The chain combines TRBV9 with TRBJ2-1, with D perhaps being TRBD1 or TRBD2 (6 bases each). The receptor was isolated from a human donor in good health (CMV status not recorded). Some clones in this sample may be carry-over from other donors' samples. CDR3 sequence: CASSNRERENEQFF. CDR3 in DNA: TGTGCCAGCAGCAACAGGGAACGGGAGAATGAGCAGTTCTTC.